The clone carrying this TCR beta chain showed up just a few times. The antigen is unknown. TCRdb re-called the 5' RACE reads through MiXCR, storing one row per CDR3 protein. The data hold 400,000 to 550,000 distinct CDR3 sequences, with about 13% observed a single time. This sample was taken from a study of identical twins. The ends were cut back, 6 bases at V and 3 bases at J, with 18 bases in the middle. Germline CDR1 and CDR2: DFQATT and SNEGSKA (reference sequence). The CDR3 is 15 residues long. Regarding the study as a whole: Not following the same donors, the study drew its conclusions from cross-sectional statistical analysis.

The same sample was also studied in work on yellow fever vaccine responses in identical twins.

The sample taken for sequencing was CD4+ T cells sorted from blood. The chain recombines TRBV20-1 with TRBJ2-1; D is possibly TRBD1 (6 bases). This sequence was found in a young woman in good health. The CDR3 protein is CSAGSPRGIYNEQFF. The CDR3 nucleotides read TGCAGTGCCGGATCCCCTAGGGGGATCTACAATGAGCAGTTCTTC.